Listed below are T cell receptor beta chains from one sample, sequenced in a study of tumor-infiltrating lymphocytes in oesophageal squamous cell carcinoma. TCRdb re-called the PCR reads through MiXCR, storing one row per CDR3 protein. The table has under 20,000 distinct CDR3 sequences, just under 40% seen once. Sequenced sample: esophageal tumor tissue. The receptors shown here come from a male donor with esophageal squamous cell carcinoma. Both conserved end residues are part of each CDR3. The D gene is left open where the match is weak. The size entry is marked missing in some rows and otherwise reads once, few, many or a size class.

abundance,v_gene,j_gene,d_gene,CDR3nt,CDR3aa
few,TRBV6-1,TRBJ2-6,TRBD2,TGTGCCAGCAGTTACGGACTAGCGGGCCGCTCTGGGGCCAACGTCCTGACTTTC,CASSYGLAGRSGANVLTF
many,TRBV5-1,TRBJ2-5,TRBD2,TGCGCCAGCAGCTTGGCCGGGAGGGCCGCAGAGACCCAGTACTTC,CASSLAGRAAETQYF
NA,TRBV7-8,TRBJ2-7,TRBD2,TGTGCCAGCAGCTTAGCGCGGGCTGGCGGGAGGGTCCTCTACGAGCAGTACTTC,CASSLARAGGRVLYEQYF
few,TRBV7-3,TRBJ2-1,NA,TGTGCCAGCAGCTTAGGGGGGTACTACAATGAGCAGTTCTTC,CASSLGGYYNEQFF
many,TRBV24-1,TRBJ2-1,TRBD2,TGTGCCACCAGCTCCCCGGGACTAGCGACAAACAATGAGCAGTTCTTC,CATSSPGLATNNEQFF
NA,TRBV7-9,TRBJ2-5,TRBD1,TGTGCCAGCAGCTTTTACGGAACGGACAGGGGTTTAGAGACCCAGTACTTC,CASSFYGTDRGLETQYF
NA,TRBV7-2,TRBJ2-3,TRBD2,TGTGCCAGCAGCTTGGACAGTCTAGCGGGTAAAAGCACAGATACGCAGTATTTT,CASSLDSLAGKSTDTQYF
NA,TRBV6-8,TRBJ2-5,NA,TGTGCCAGCAGAGGACCAGAGCAGACCCAGTACTTC,CASRGPEQTQYF
many,TRBV12-3/TRBV12-4,TRBJ2-1,TRBD1,TGTGCCAGCAGTTACGGCGGGACAGGGGTGGGACCCAATGAGCAGTTCTTC,CASSYGGTGVGPNEQFF
many,TRBV10-3,TRBJ1-6,NA,TGTGCCATCAGTGAGTGGGGTAATAATTCACCCCTCCACTTT,CAISEWGNNSPLHF
NA,TRBV10-3,TRBJ2-3,NA,TGTGCCATCAGTGAGGGCAGAGTCACAGATACGCAGTATTTT,CAISEGRVTDTQYF
NA,TRBV7-6,TRBJ2-1,NA,TGTGCCAGCAGCTTGGAGGTAACGAGGCAGTTCTTC,CASSLEVTRQFF
NA,TRBV10-3,TRBJ2-3,NA,TGTGCCATCAGTGAAAAGTCGGATTGGGGTAATACCCTCACAGATACGCAGTATTTT,CAISEKSDWGNTLTDTQYF
NA,TRBV9,TRBJ2-5,TRBD2,TGTGCCAGCAGCGTTAGCGGGGCAATCCAAGAGACCCAGTACTTC,CASSVSGAIQETQYF
NA,TRBV6-8,TRBJ1-2,NA,TGTGCCAGCAACCCTAGGGGATCCGGGGGTGACTATGGCTACACCTTC,CASNPRGSGGDYGYTF
few,TRBV4-1,TRBJ2-5,NA,TGCGCCAGCAGCCAAGTTGCCGGGAACCAAGAGACCCAGTACTTC,CASSQVAGNQETQYF
NA,TRBV6-5,TRBJ2-1,TRBD2,TGTGCCAGCAGATTTCGTCCCGGGACTAGCGGGGGGGCCTACAATGAGCAGTTCTTC,CASRFRPGTSGGAYNEQFF
NA,TRBV20-1,TRBJ2-7,TRBD1,TGCAGTGCTAGGGGACAGGATGGAGACGAGCAGTACTTC,CSARGQDGDEQYF
NA,TRBV11-2,TRBJ2-1,NA,TGTGCCAGCAGCTTAGTAGTAGGGGCTCTCTACAATGAGCAGTTCTTC,CASSLVVGALYNEQFF
once,TRBV7-2,TRBJ2-7,TRBD2,TGTGCCTCAAAAGAGGCAGCGGGGGACCTGTACGAGCAGTACTTC,CASKEAAGDLYEQYF
many,TRBV19,TRBJ2-1,TRBD1,TGTGCCAGTAGCCCCCTTAGGGACAGCTACAATGAGCAGTTCTTC,CASSPLRDSYNEQFF
NA,TRBV12-3/TRBV12-4,TRBJ1-1,NA,TGTGCCAGCAGTTTAGCGCAGGTGAACACTGAAGCTTTCTTT,CASSLAQVNTEAFF
NA,TRBV7-3,TRBJ2-7,TRBD1,TGTGCCAGCAGCTCGGACAGGGGGGTAATCCAGGAGGAGCAGTACTTC,CASSSDRGVIQEEQYF
NA,TRBV2,TRBJ1-6,TRBD1,TGTGCCACCCGAGTAGGACAGGGCGGAAATTCACCCCTCCACTTT,CATRVGQGGNSPLHF
NA,TRBV11-3,TRBJ2-3,NA,TGTGCCAGCAGCTTAGATGGAAGCTCAGATACGCAGTATTTT,CASSLDGSSDTQYF
many,TRBV7-9,TRBJ2-5,TRBD2,TGTGCCAGCAGCATTACGGGACTCCCGGGGGGTGTGGAGACCCAGTACTTC,CASSITGLPGGVETQYF
few,TRBV7-2,TRBJ2-1,TRBD1,TGTGCCAGCAGCTTACTACAGGGGCCTACTGGTGAGCAGTTCTTC,CASSLLQGPTGEQFF
few,TRBV15,TRBJ2-4,NA,TGTGCCACCAGCAGGTCCCTTGCTGAGCAGTACTTC,CATSRSLAEQYF
many,TRBV5-1,TRBJ2-7,TRBD2,TGCGCCAGCAGCTCGGTGACTAGCGACCCGCTTGGTAATGAGCAGTACTTC,CASSSVTSDPLGNEQYF
NA,TRBV11-1,TRBJ2-1,NA,TGTGCCAGCAGCTTATGTATAACGGTGCCGTACAATGAGCAGTTCTTC,CASSLCITVPYNEQFF
NA,TRBV11-1,TRBJ2-5,NA,TGTGCCAGCAGCTCGTGGGAAAGGGTGTTC,CASSSWERVF